Below are 13 T cell receptor beta chains sequenced from a single sample in a study of CD8 T cells in Susac syndrome. An input of roughly 0.45 to 1 ug of RNA was subjected to reverse transcription using random hexamers. From the immunoSEQ multiplex PCR reads, TCRdb called clonotypes with MiXCR, one entry per CDR3 protein. This sample has fewer than 350,000 distinct CDR3 sequences, with around nine tenths found just once. Sequencing used CD8+ T cells from PBMCs. The receptors were sampled from a human donor with multiple sclerosis.

The chain is built from TRBV27 and TRBJ1-2; a weak D match, TRBD1 (6 bases). The V end lost 2 bases, the J end lost 2 bases, and 12 bases lay between the germline ends. CDR3 length: 15 residues. Germline CDR1 is MNHEY and CDR2 is SMNVEV (reference sequence). The CDR3 DNA reads TGTGCCAGCAGTTTAAAGGGGGGGCAGAACTATGGCTACACCTTC. Translating it yields CASSLKGGQNYGYTF.

The chain combines TRBV20-1 with TRBJ1-1; 7 bases fit TRBD1. The germline CDR1 and CDR2 sequences are DFQATT and SNEGSKA (reference sequence). After removal of 0 bases from V and 1 base from J, the junction contained 8 bases not matched to a gene. The CDR3 loop spans 16 amino acids. For the CDR3, the DNA is TGCAGTGCTAGAGATCTAGAGGGACAGCCGAACACTGAAGCTTTCTTT. Its translation: CSARDLEGQPNTEAFF.

The chain combines TRBV28 with TRBJ1-2; D uncertain. The CDR3 extends over 18 amino acids. Trimming stripped 1 base from V and 0 bases from J, with 18 bases between. Per germline, CDR1 MDHEN and CDR2 SYDVKM. DNA for the CDR3: TGTGCCAGCAGTTTATTGTACACCGTGGGCAGAACTAACTATGGCTACACCTTC. As protein: CASSLLYTVGRTNYGYTF.

V is TRBV9 and J is TRBJ1-5, with TRBD1 matching over 7 bases. CDR1 is SGDLS and CDR2 is YYNGEE in the germline V gene. V dropped 3 bases and J dropped 5; count of bases not matched to a gene: 8. The CDR3 is 15 amino acids. The CDR3, as DNA: TGTGCCAGCAGCGCCAGGGGGGACGTATATCAGCCCCAGCATTTT. This sequence encodes CASSARGDVYQPQHF.

The chain links TRBV24-1 to TRBJ2-3; 7 bases fit TRBD1. The CDR3 is made up of 16 amino acids. Germline assignment: CDR1 KGHDR and CDR2 SFDVKD. The junction had 5 bases not matched to a gene; V was cut back by 1 base and J by 2 bases. CDR3 nucleotide sequence: TGTGCCACCAGTGATTTCCGGGACAGAGACACAGATACGCAGTATTTT. Amino acid sequence: CATSDFRDRDTDTQYF.

The gene calls are TRBV29-1 and TRBJ2-1; D ambiguous. Trimming took off 8 bases at V and 5 bases at J, with 16 bases between the two ends. The CDR3 length is 13 residues. Germline-derived CDR1 and CDR2 are SQVTM and ANQGSEA. The CDR3 DNA is TGCAGCTCTAACTCCGGGCGCAACAATGAGCAGTTCTTC. It codes for CSSNSGRNNEQFF.

This chain joins TRBV2 and TRBJ2-7, with D hard to call. Germline CDR1 and CDR2: SNHLY and FYNNEI. The V end was cut by 9 bases, the J end by 2 bases, with 8 bases between. The CDR3 is 11 amino acids. For the CDR3, the DNA is TGTGCCAGAGACTCCCCCTACGAGCAGTACTTC. It encodes CARDSPYEQYF.

The V gene is TRBV12-3 or TRBV12-4, the J gene TRBJ2-5; 9 bases are a match to TRBD1. CDR3 length: 15 residues. V trimming: 5 bases; J trimming: 5 bases; junction bases outside the gene matches: 9. The CDR3 DNA is TGTGCCAGCAGTCCCTTACAGGGGGCGCGGGAGACCCAGTACTTC. This translates into CASSPLQGARETQYF.

The rearrangement links TRBV20-1 to TRBJ2-1, with 11 bases fitting TRBD2. J gave up 7 bases and V 0 bases, and 5 bases lay outside the gene matches. CDR1 is DFQATT, CDR2 SNEGSKA, per germline (reference sequence). This CDR3 comprises 15 residues. The DNA for the CDR3 is TGCAGTGCTAGAGAACTAGCGGGAGTGGGGAATGAGCAGTTCTTC. It encodes CSARELAGVGNEQFF.

The chain links TRBV28 to TRBJ2-4; maybe TRBD1 (6 bases). The CDR3 sequence is 16 residues long. Germline V gene sequence: CDR1 MDHEN, CDR2 SYDVKM. V lost 6 bases, J lost 3 bases, and 18 bases lay in between. In nucleotides, the CDR3 is TGTGCCAGCAGAGCAGTAGGACAGCCGAGCAAAAACATTCAGTACTTC. This gives the protein CASRAVGQPSKNIQYF.

The rearrangement links TRBV6-5 to TRBJ1-4; TRBD1 aligns across 9 bases. The V gene's germline CDR1 is MNHEY and CDR2 SVGAGI. This CDR3 has 13 residues. With 6 bases clipped from V and 7 bases from J, the junction kept 3 bases outside the gene matches. CDR3 amino acids: CASRGQGGEKLFF. CDR3 DNA sequence: TGTGCCAGCAGGGGACAGGGAGGTGAAAAACTGTTTTTT.

This chain links TRBV27 with TRBJ2-5; D may be TRBD2 (5 bases). The V end lost 8 bases, the J end lost 5 bases, and 24 bases lay between the germline ends. The CDR3 extends over 16 amino acids. Per the germline V gene, CDR1 is MNHEY and CDR2 is SMNVEV (reference sequence). CDR3 sequence: CASSPRGAGGSETQYF. The CDR3 region has the DNA TGTGCCAGCTCCCCTCGCGGCGCGGGCGGTTCGGAGACCCAGTACTTC.

The V gene is TRBV20-1, the J gene TRBJ2-2; D is unclear. This CDR3 is 14 amino acids long. CDR1 DFQATT and CDR2 SNEGSKA come from the germline V gene (reference sequence). V dropped 3 bases and J dropped 1 base, with 9 bases sitting between them. The CDR3 coding sequence is TGCAGTGCTAGCCTCCTGGAGAACACCGGGGAGCTGTTTTTT. Residues: CSASLLENTGELFF.